Listed below are T cell receptor beta chains from one sample, sequenced in a study of blood T cell repertoires in COVID-19. Clones were sequenced by immunoSEQ multiplex PCR, and TCRdb holds only the in-frame ones, with some missing. Among over 250,000 clones listed, more than 75% were seen once. The sequenced sample consisted of peripheral blood. All receptors derive from a woman between 35 and 50 years old who had recovered from COVID-19. Each CDR3 is given with its conserved first and last residue. The D gene is left open where the match is weak. Only part of the rows carry a size: once, few, many, or a class if the clone is expanded.

CDR3 protein,CDR3 DNA,clone size,J gene,V gene,D gene
CASSLSGGSTYNEQFF,TGTGCCAGCAGCTTGTCTGGGGGGTCAACCTACAATGAGCAGTTCTTC,NA,TRBJ2-1,TRBV5-6,NA
CASSLALGGGGTEAFF,TGTGCCAGCAGCTTAGCCCTGGGCGGGGGAGGGACTGAAGCTTTCTTT,NA,TRBJ1-1,TRBV7-8,NA
CASSLRYPSYNEQFF,TGTGCCAGCAGTTTGAGGTACCCGTCCTACAATGAGCAGTTCTTC,NA,TRBJ2-1,TRBV6-5,NA
CASSIVAGGQETQYF,TGTGCCAGTAGTATAGTGGCGGGGGGACAAGAGACCCAGTACTTC,NA,TRBJ2-5,TRBV19,TRBD2
CAWSVGLAGSEQYF,TGTGCCTGGAGTGTGGGACTAGCGGGATCCGAGCAGTACTTC,NA,TRBJ2-7,TRBV30,TRBD2
CASIGGMGYEQYF,TGTGCCAGCATTGGGGGCATGGGGTACGAGCAGTACTTC,NA,TRBJ2-7,TRBV5-6,NA
CASSPGLQVPDTQYF,TGTGCCAGCAGCCCCGGCCTCCAGGTCCCAGATACGCAGTATTTT,many,TRBJ2-3,TRBV9,NA
CASSRPGLADPYNEQFF,TGTGCCAGCAGCCGCCCGGGACTAGCGGACCCCTACAATGAGCAGTTCTTC,NA,TRBJ2-1,TRBV7-8,TRBD2
CASSAPAGGGSTDTQYF,TGTGCCAGCAGTGCCCCAGCGGGAGGGGGAAGCACAGATACGCAGTATTTT,NA,TRBJ2-3,TRBV2,TRBD2
CASSPLSPPNTGELFF,TGTGCCAGCTCACCACTGAGTCCTCCGAACACCGGGGAGCTGTTTTTT,once,TRBJ2-2,TRBV18,NA
CASSLDNEETQYF,TGTGCCAGCAGCTTGGATAATGAAGAGACCCAGTACTTC,NA,TRBJ2-5,TRBV5-4,NA